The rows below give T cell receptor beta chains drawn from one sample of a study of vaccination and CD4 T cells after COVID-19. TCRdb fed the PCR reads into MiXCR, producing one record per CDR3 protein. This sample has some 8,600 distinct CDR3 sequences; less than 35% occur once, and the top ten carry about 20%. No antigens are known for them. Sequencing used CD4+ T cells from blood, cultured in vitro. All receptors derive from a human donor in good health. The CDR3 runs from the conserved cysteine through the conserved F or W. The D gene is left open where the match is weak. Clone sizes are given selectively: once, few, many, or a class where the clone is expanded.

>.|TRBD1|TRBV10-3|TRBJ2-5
CAISESRDRGFETQYF
TGTGCCATCAGTGAGTCTCGCGACAGGGGATTTGAGACCCAGTACTTC
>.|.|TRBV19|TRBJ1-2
CASRAGHQTANYGYTF
TGTGCCAGTAGGGCAGGCCACCAAACCGCTAACTATGGCTACACCTTC
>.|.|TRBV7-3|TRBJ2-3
CASSLPRAGAQTSTDTQYF
TGTGCCAGCAGCTTACCCCGTGCTGGGGCGCAGACTAGCACAGATACGCAGTATTTT
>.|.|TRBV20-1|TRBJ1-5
CSALSYIGISNQPQHF
TGCAGTGCTCTCAGTTATATAGGGATAAGCAATCAGCCCCAGCATTTT
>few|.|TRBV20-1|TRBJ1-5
CSARGQISNQPQHF
TGCAGTGCTAGAGGACAGATTAGCAATCAGCCCCAGCATTTT
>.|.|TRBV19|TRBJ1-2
CASHTGTAINYGYTF
TGTGCCAGTCACACCGGGACTGCGATAAACTATGGCTACACCTTC
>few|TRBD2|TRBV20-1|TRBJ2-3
CSASETSGSTDTQYF
TGCAGTGCTAGCGAAACTAGCGGTTCCACAGATACGCAGTATTTT
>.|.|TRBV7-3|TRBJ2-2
CASSTLRGELFF
TGTGCCAGCAGCACTTTACGGGGGGAGCTGTTTTTT
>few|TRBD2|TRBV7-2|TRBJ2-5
CASSSIGTSGIVAQETQYF
TGTGCCAGCAGCTCAATTGGGACTAGCGGGATAGTAGCCCAAGAGACCCAGTACTTC
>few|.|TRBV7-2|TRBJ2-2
CASSPRNTGELFF
TGTGCCAGCAGCCCTCGTAACACCGGGGAGCTGTTTTTT
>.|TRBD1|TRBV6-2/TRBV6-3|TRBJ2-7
CASVSARTGGIYEQYF
TGTGCCAGCGTCAGTGCGAGGACAGGGGGCATCTACGAGCAGTACTTC
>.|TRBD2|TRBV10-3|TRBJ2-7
CATLSSGSSYEQYF
TGTGCCACCCTTTCTAGCGGATCCTCCTACGAGCAGTACTTC
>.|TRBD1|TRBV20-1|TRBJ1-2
CSAIPSDRGRLGNGYTF
TGCAGTGCTATCCCCTCGGACAGGGGGCGTCTTGGAAATGGCTACACCTTC
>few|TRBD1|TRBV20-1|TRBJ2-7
CSTAGTGVYEQYF
TGCAGTACGGCCGGGACAGGGGTCTACGAGCAGTACTTC
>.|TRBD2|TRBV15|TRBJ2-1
CATSRTQGAGIYNEQFF
TGTGCCACCAGCAGGACTCAAGGAGCGGGGATCTACAATGAGCAGTTCTTC
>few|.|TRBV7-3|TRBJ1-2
CASSPGATNYGYTF
TGTGCCAGCAGCCCCGGGGCGACTAACTATGGCTACACCTTC
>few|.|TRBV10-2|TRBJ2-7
CASSNAYEQYF
TGCGCCAGCAGTAATGCCTACGAGCAGTACTTC
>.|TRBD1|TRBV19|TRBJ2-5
CASSIGGQGAETQYF
TGTGCCAGTAGTATAGGGGGACAGGGGGCTGAGACCCAGTACTTC
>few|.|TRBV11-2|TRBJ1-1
CASSLGGLTEAFF
TGTGCCAGCAGCCTCGGAGGGCTCACTGAAGCTTTCTTT
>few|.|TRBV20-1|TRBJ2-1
CSARADPSQGEQFF
TGCAGTGCTAGAGCGGACCCCTCGCAAGGTGAGCAGTTCTTC
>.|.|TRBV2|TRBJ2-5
CASSEREQETQYF
TGTGCCAGCAGTGAGAGGGAGCAAGAGACCCAGTACTTC
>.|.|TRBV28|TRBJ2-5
CASSLEVVETQYF
TGTGCCAGCAGTTTGGAGGTGGTGGAGACCCAGTACTTC
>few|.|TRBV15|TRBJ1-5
CATSKIGGSGVHSNQPQHF
TGTGCCACCAGCAAGATCGGCGGCTCCGGCGTTCATAGCAATCAGCCCCAGCATTTT
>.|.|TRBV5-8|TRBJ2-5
CASSTRTAQETQYF
TGTGCCAGCAGTACAAGGACAGCCCAAGAGACCCAGTACTTC
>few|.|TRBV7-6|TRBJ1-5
CASSLIGGGLPSAQHF
TGTGCCAGCAGCTTAATAGGAGGTGGACTCCCGTCGGCCCAGCATTTT
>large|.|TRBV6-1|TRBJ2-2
CASSVARRNFMTGELFF
TGTGCCAGCAGTGTAGCTAGACGGAATTTTATGACCGGGGAGCTGTTTTTT
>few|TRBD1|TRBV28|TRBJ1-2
CATSGTGAIGYTF
TGTGCCACCTCCGGGACAGGGGCGATAGGCTACACCTTC
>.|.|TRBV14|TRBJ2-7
CASSRGTYTNEQYF
TGTGCCAGCAGCCGAGGGACTTACACGAACGAGCAGTACTTC
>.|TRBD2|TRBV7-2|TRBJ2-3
CASSSSSGRSDTQYF
TGTGCCAGCAGCTCTTCTAGCGGGAGGTCAGATACGCAGTATTTT
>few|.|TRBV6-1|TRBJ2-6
CASRPIPGANVLTF
TGTGCCAGCAGACCAATCCCTGGGGCCAACGTCCTGACTTTC
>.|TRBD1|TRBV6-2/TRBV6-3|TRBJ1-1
CASSYWTGPVTEAFF
TGTGCCAGCAGTTACTGGACAGGGCCTGTCACTGAAGCTTTCTTT
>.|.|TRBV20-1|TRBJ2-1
CSAGLWRAPAGEQFF
TGCAGTGCTGGACTTTGGAGGGCCCCTGCAGGTGAGCAGTTCTTC
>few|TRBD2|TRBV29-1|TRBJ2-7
CSVREGPYEQYF
TGCAGCGTTCGGGAGGGGCCCTACGAGCAGTACTTC
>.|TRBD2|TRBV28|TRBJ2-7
CASSLLAGDREQYF
TGTGCCAGCAGTTTACTAGCGGGAGATAGGGAGCAGTACTTC
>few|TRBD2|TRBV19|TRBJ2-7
CASSQYHGLAGVYEQYF
TGTGCCAGTAGCCAATACCACGGACTAGCGGGCGTCTACGAGCAGTACTTC